The T cell receptor (beta chain) described here comes from a study of T cell repertoires in cytomegalovirus infection. Broader study findings: CMV carriers having the relevant HLA were flagged by cumulative public TCR beta family frequency.

In TCRdb, the reads were re-called with MiXCR into one record per CDR3 protein. The repertoire holds about 57,000 distinct CDR3 sequences, with around 20% as singletons. For this clonotype: The antigen is not known.

Sequenced material: CD8+ T cells from cultured PBMCs, taken from culture after CMV antigen stimulation. The TCR sequence derives from a human donor in good health (CMV status not recorded). Some clones in this sample may be carry-over from other donors' samples.

CDR3 bases: TGTGCCAGCAGCTTAGGGGCCGCGGTTGGGGGCGAAAATGAGCAGTTCTTC. Translation: CASSLGAAVGGENEQFF. The chain is built from TRBV7-2 and TRBJ2-1, with D tentatively TRBD1 (6 bases). CDR3 length equals 17 residues. In germline, CDR1 is SGHTA, CDR2 FQGNSA. V lost 1 base and J lost 7, with 20 bases in between.